These T cell receptor beta chains were read from a single sample in a study of blood T cell repertoires in COVID-19. Some clones are missing from TCRdb's copy, which holds only in-frame ones; the method was immunoSEQ multiplex PCR. The repertoire includes about 100,000 clones, 85% of them detected once, and roughly 13% sits in the top ten. The material sequenced was peripheral blood. The receptors come from a man aged 50 to 60 with active or convalescent COVID-19. The CDR3 runs from the conserved cysteine through the conserved F or W. The D gene is left open where the match is weak. Clone size is not always given. Where it is, it says once, few, many or a class for expanded clones.

d_gene,abundance,v_gene,j_gene,CDR3nt,CDR3aa
TRBD1,NA,TRBV5-1,TRBJ2-1,TGCGCCAGCAGCGGGGGACAGCCAAACAATGAGCAGTTCTTC,CASSGGQPNNEQFF
TRBD1,NA,TRBV28,TRBJ1-4,TGTGCCAGCAACAACCAGGGGGTTTTTGAAAAACTGTTTTTT,CASNNQGVFEKLFF
NA,NA,TRBV2,TRBJ1-5,TGTGCCAGCAGTGAATCGGTCAGCAATCAGCCCCAGCATTTT,CASSESVSNQPQHF
TRBD1,NA,TRBV7-9,TRBJ2-7,TGTGCCAGCAGTATACAGGGGAAGGCTAACGAGCAGTACTTC,CASSIQGKANEQYF
TRBD1,once,TRBV6-5,TRBJ1-2,TGTGCCAGCAGTTCCGCCGGGACAGTCTATGGCTACACCTTC,CASSSAGTVYGYTF
NA,few,TRBV19,TRBJ1-2,TGTGCCAGTAGTCAGGAACTCTATGGCTACACCTTC,CASSQELYGYTF
TRBD1,NA,TRBV4-1,TRBJ1-1,TGCGCCAGCAGCCAGGGAAGGACAGGGTTTCACACTGAAGCTTTCTTT,CASSQGRTGFHTEAFF
TRBD1,NA,TRBV7-9,TRBJ2-3,TGTGCCAGCAGCGGTCTTCCGGGACAGGGATACACAGATACGCAGTATTTT,CASSGLPGQGYTDTQYF
NA,NA,TRBV30,TRBJ2-5,TGTGCCTGGAGTTATGTCCCTTCAGAGACCCAGTACTTC,CAWSYVPSETQYF
TRBD2,NA,TRBV30,TRBJ2-2,TGTGCCTGGAGGATAGCGGGAGACCCGAACACCGGGGAGCTGTTTTTT,CAWRIAGDPNTGELFF
TRBD1,NA,TRBV5-1,TRBJ1-1,TGCGCCAGCAGTCCCGCCGGGACAGGGGCATTCACTGAAGCTTTCTTT,CASSPAGTGAFTEAFF
NA,NA,TRBV2,TRBJ2-2,TGTGCCAGCAGTGACCGCACCGGGGAGCTGTTTTTT,CASSDRTGELFF
NA,NA,TRBV30,TRBJ1-2,TGTGCCTGGAGTAGGGGGTTGACTGGTGGCTACACCTTC,CAWSRGLTGGYTF
NA,NA,TRBV5-1,TRBJ1-1,TGCGCCAGCAGCCTGGGACATTGGAACACTGAAGCTTTCTTT,CASSLGHWNTEAFF
NA,few,TRBV7-9,TRBJ2-1,TGTGCCAGCAGTTTACTAGGAGCCTACAATGAGCAGTTCTTC,CASSLLGAYNEQFF
TRBD1,NA,TRBV19,TRBJ1-5,TGTGCCAGTACCCCGGAACGAACAGGGGGCGGTCAGCCCCAGCATTTT,CASTPERTGGGQPQHF
TRBD2,NA,TRBV27,TRBJ2-5,TGTGCCAGCAGTTTCTCGCTAGCGGGAGAGGTCGAGACCCAGTACTTC,CASSFSLAGEVETQYF
NA,NA,TRBV3-1/TRBV3-2,TRBJ1-6,TGTGCCAGCAGCCAAGCGGGGGGTTTTTCGTATAATTCACCCCTCCACTTT,CASSQAGGFSYNSPLHF
TRBD1,NA,TRBV18,TRBJ1-2,TGTGCCAGCTCACCACAAGGGACAGGGGCCGGCTACACCTTC,CASSPQGTGAGYTF
TRBD2,NA,TRBV5-4,TRBJ2-7,TGTGCCAGCAGCTTGGGGGCAGCGGGAGGGACCTACGAGCAGTACTTC,CASSLGAAGGTYEQYF